This note documents a single T cell receptor (beta chain) sequence. Its antigen is unknown. This sample was included in a study of T cell clonotyping in hematopoietic cell transplantation. General study points: Few recipient clonotypes overlapped donors; over 95% were de novo at given depth. Recipient TCR diversity dropped after transplant; expanded clonotypes rose from day 30 to 180.

The CDR3 covers 13 residues. In germline, CDR1 is ENHRY, CDR2 SYGVKD. V trimming: 7 bases; J trimming: 3 bases; junction bases outside the gene matches: 3. Libraries were prepared by immunoSEQ multiplex PCR; TCRdb keeps only in-frame clonotypes and omits some of them. The table includes about 5,900 clones, around 90% detected once. The rearrangement links TRBV10-3 to TRBJ1-5; 7 bases fit TRBD1. The source was peripheral blood mononuclear cells, collected 100 days after allogeneic stem cell transplant. The clonotype originates from a female patient aged 50 to 60 who had an allogeneic stem cell transplant from a related donor, so the T cells may come from the graft donor. Some clones in this sample may be carry-over from other donors' samples. CDR3 in DNA: TGTGCCATCATTGGGACAGCCAATCAGCCCCAGCATTTT. Encoded protein: CAIIGTANQPQHF.